This T cell receptor (beta chain) was sequenced during a study of T cell changes during pregnancy in multiple sclerosis. V shed 5 bases and J shed 4 bases, with 14 bases lying between them. Germline CDR1 reads MNHNS; CDR2 reads SASEGT. The CDR3 has 14 residues. The protocol was immunoSEQ multiplex PCR, while the TCRdb copy is restricted to in-frame clones and leaves out a portion. Among about 70,000 clones listed, 94% were seen once. Sequenced here: peripheral blood, sampled in the third trimester of pregnancy. This TCR came from a female donor with multiple sclerosis, enrolled in a pregnancy study. This chain connects TRBV6-1 to TRBJ2-5; maybe TRBD2 (6 bases). The CDR3: CASSRDFLGETQYF. The DNA for the CDR3 is TGTGCCAGCAGTAGGGACTTTTTGGGAGAGACCCAGTACTTC.